Here is one T cell receptor beta chain with its context. Its specificity is not known. Some clones are missing from TCRdb's copy, which holds only in-frame ones; the method was immunoSEQ multiplex PCR. The sample lists some 56,000 clones, over 80% seen once, with around 15% in the top ten. Recipients received nonmyeloablative bone marrow transplants from related graft donors, with transient mixed chimerism. The sample is drawn from a study of Tregs in tolerant kidney transplant recipients. General study results and limits: Findings come from small patient numbers and require larger validation.

The TCR sequence derives from a human patient who received a combined kidney and bone marrow transplant. Some T cells may be graft donor cells. The material sequenced was CD8+ T cells from blood (PBMCs), taken 24 months after the transplant.

In DNA, the CDR3 is TGTGCCAGCAGCCCGCCTCAGAGGACTGAAGCTTTCTTT. Translation gives CASSPPQRTEAFF. The chain links TRBV7-9 to TRBJ1-1; no reliable D call. This CDR3 has 13 residues. The germline V gene has CDR1 SEHNR and CDR2 FQNEAQ (reference sequence). V lost 5 bases, J lost 5 bases, and 12 bases lay in between.